A single sample gave rise to the 14 T cell receptor beta chains below, sequenced in a study of blood T cell repertoires in COVID-19. Libraries were prepared by immunoSEQ multiplex PCR; TCRdb keeps only in-frame clonotypes and omits some of them. The table has roughly 360,000 clones, 70% to 90% seen once; the top ten hold 0.95% to 1%. Sequenced input: PBMCs or T cells enriched from blood (not recorded which). The receptor source for this set is a woman in her twenties or thirties with acute COVID-19.

The chain links TRBV6-1 to TRBJ1-6; maybe TRBD1 (5 bases). Looked up from germline, CDR1 is MNHNS and CDR2 is SASEGT. Trimming removed 0 bases from V and 9 bases from J, with 24 bases in between. This CDR3 is 19 amino acids long. This CDR3 is CASSEALLSIWAGRSPLHF. For the CDR3, the DNA is TGTGCCAGCAGTGAAGCGCTTCTTAGTATTTGGGCAGGGCGTTCACCCCTCCACTTT.

The rearrangement links TRBV5-4 to TRBJ2-1; 7 bases line up with TRBD1. CDR1 is SGHNT and CDR2 is YYREEE in the germline V gene (reference sequence). V lost 4 bases to trimming and J lost 4 bases; unmatched junction nucleotides: 8. This CDR3 has 15 amino acids. CDR3: CASSAGQAPYNEQFF. CDR3 DNA sequence: TGTGCCAGCAGCGCCGGACAGGCACCTTACAATGAGCAGTTCTTC.

The sample holds one count of this clone. The V call is TRBV30, the J call TRBJ1-5; D may be TRBD1 (6 bases). The CDR3 loop spans 15 amino acids. Germline V gene sequence: CDR1 GTSNPN, CDR2 SVGIG (reference sequence). Trimming cost V 0 bases and J 4 bases, with 13 bases left between them. The CDR3 protein is CAWSVPQGLNQPQHF. The DNA of the CDR3 is TGTGCCTGGAGTGTACCACAGGGCTTGAATCAGCCCCAGCATTTT. Full variable domain (remainder filled in from reference TRBV30 and TRBJ1-5): SQTIHQWPATLVQPVGSPLSLECTVEGTSNPNLYWYRQAAGRGLQLLFYSVGIGQISSEVPQNLSASRPQDRQFILSSKKLLLSDSGFYLCAWSVPQGLNQPQHFGDGTRLSIL.

The chain has TRBV15 and TRBJ2-2; TRBD1 agrees at 7 bases. CDR1 and CDR2 from the germline V gene are LNHNV and YYDKDF (reference sequence). The CDR3 runs to 15 residues. V trimming: 4 bases; J trimming: 3 bases; junction bases outside the gene matches: 5. The CDR3 loop is CATSKGTVDTGELFF. The CDR3 DNA is TGTGCCACCAGCAAGGGGACAGTGGACACCGGGGAGCTGTTTTTT.

Of note for this clone: Other nucleotide sequences in the sample specify the same CDR3. V is TRBV9 and J is TRBJ1-6; the D is unclear. Germline CDR1 and CDR2: SGDLS and YYNGEE. Trimming stripped 0 bases from V and 7 bases from J, with 5 bases between. The CDR3 is made up of 13 amino acids. The CDR3 region has the DNA TGTGCCAGCAGCGTAGGCCAGAATTCACCCCTCCACTTT. It translates to CASSVGQNSPLHF.

DNA for the CDR3: TGTGCCAGCAGTGAAAGGCAGGGGGCGACCTATGGCTACACCTTC. Its translation: CASSERQGATYGYTF. The chain couples TRBV6-1 to TRBJ1-2, with 8 bases identical to TRBD1. CDR3 size: 15 residues. Germline trimming cut 2 bases from V and 4 bases from J; bases unmatched to any gene: 6. Per germline, CDR1 MNHNS and CDR2 SASEGT.

This sequence joins TRBV19 and TRBJ2-3; D gene unclear. Germline V gene sequence: CDR1 LNHDA, CDR2 SQIVND (reference sequence). The CDR3 is 13 amino acids. Trimming removed 5 bases at V and 2 bases at J, with 8 bases between. The CDR3 loop is CASSWAPTDTQYF. CDR3 bases: TGTGCCAGTAGTTGGGCCCCCACAGATACGCAGTATTTT. Variable domain in full (rest from reference TRBV19 and TRBJ2-3): DGGITQSPKYLFRKEGQNVTLSCEQNLNHDAMYWYRQDPGQGLRLIYYSQIVNDFQKGDIAEGYSVSREKKESFPLTVTSAQKNPTAFYLCASSWAPTDTQYFGPGTRLTVL.

This chain joins TRBV4-1 and TRBJ2-7; 10 bases map to TRBD1. Germline V gives CDR1 MGHRA, CDR2 YSYEKL. V shed 5 bases and J 2 bases; nucleotides not matched to a gene: 6. The CDR3 sequence is 15 residues long. In DNA form, the CDR3 reads TGCGCCAGCAGCAACACCGGGACAGGGGCCTACGAGCAGTACTTC. This sequence encodes CASSNTGTGAYEQYF.

V is TRBV7-2 and J is TRBJ1-2; no reliable D call. V was clipped by 5 bases and J by 4 bases, with 11 bases between them. From germline, CDR1 is SGHTA and CDR2 FQGNSA. CDR3 length: 13 residues. The CDR3 region is CASSLSSSYGYTF. CDR3 sequence (DNA): TGTGCCAGCAGCCTATCATCAAGCTATGGCTACACCTTC.

The rearrangement links TRBV6-5 to TRBJ1-6; 10 positions agree with TRBD1. CDR3 length equals 14 residues. Losses at the gene ends were 6 bases for V and 9 bases for J; bases not matched to a gene: 5. In germline, CDR1 is MNHEY, CDR2 SVGAGI. The CDR3 DNA sequence: TGTGCCAGCAGGGGACAGGGGAGGGGTTCACCCCTCCACTTT. It yields the protein CASRGQGRGSPLHF.

This rearrangement joins TRBV7-8 to TRBJ2-1, with D tentatively TRBD2 (7 bases). The V end was cut by 5 bases, the J end by 1 base, with 12 bases between. Germline V gives CDR1 SGHVS, CDR2 FQNEAQ. The CDR3 covers 15 residues. CDR3 nucleotides: TGTGCCAGCAGCCATAGGGGGGGGTCCTACAATGAGCAGTTCTTC. The encoded protein is CASSHRGGSYNEQFF. The complete variable domain, with remaining parts taken from reference TRBV7-8 and TRBJ2-1, reads GAGVSQSPRYKVAKRGQDVALRCDPISGHVSLFWYQQALGQGPEFLTYFQNEAQLDKSGLPSDRFFAERPEGSVSTLKIQRTQQEDSAVYLCASSHRGGSYNEQFFGPGTRLTVL.

The V and J genes are TRBV27 and TRBJ1-1; D is unclear. V was pared by 2 bases and J by 1 base, with 5 bases between. Germline V CDR1 and CDR2: MNHEY, SMNVEV (reference sequence). This CDR3 has 13 amino acids. The CDR3 protein is CASSLVANTEAFF. For the CDR3, the DNA is TGTGCCAGCAGTTTAGTAGCGAACACTGAAGCTTTCTTT.

This clone was detected once. The chain is built from TRBV5-5 and TRBJ2-5; D is unclear. Trimming left V 5 bases short and J 1 base short, with 15 bases between. Germline V CDR1 and CDR2: SGHKS, YYEKEE (reference sequence). This CDR3 contains 15 residues. This chain's CDR3 is CASSQSPDLQETQYF. In DNA form, the CDR3 reads TGTGCCAGCAGTCAGTCCCCAGATCTCCAAGAGACCCAGTACTTC. Using reference TRBV5-5 and TRBJ2-5 for the parts outside the CDR3, the full variable domain is DAGVTQSPTHLIKTRGQQVTLRCSPISGHKSVSWYQQVLGQGPQFIFQYYEKEERGRGNFPDRFSARQFPNYSSELNVNALLLGDSALYLCASSQSPDLQETQYFGPGTRLLVL.

V usage is TRBV5-6 and J usage is TRBJ2-7; 9 bases are a match to TRBD1. The CDR3 is made up of 14 amino acids. Germline V gene data show CDR1 as SGHDT and CDR2 as YYEEEE. J was trimmed by 6 bases and V by 2 bases; bases with no gene match: 6. CDR3 amino acids: CASSFGTGYSEQYF. CDR3 nucleotide sequence: TGTGCCAGCAGCTTCGGGACAGGGTACTCCGAGCAGTACTTC.